This T cell receptor (beta chain) was retrieved from a study of lymphopenia after photon versus proton radiotherapy. Clones were sequenced by immunoSEQ multiplex PCR, and TCRdb holds only the in-frame ones, with some missing. This sample has around 59,000 clones; about four fifths occur once, and the top ten carry just over 2%. The CDR3 totals 14 residues. Trimming took off 7 bases at V and 1 base at J, with 10 bases between the two ends. In germline, CDR1 is MDHEN, CDR2 SYDVKM. Study conclusions and caveats: Under photons, naive T cells and diversity fell while effector/memory populations rose.

This clone appeared a single time. The target antigen is unknown. The rearrangement links TRBV28 to TRBJ1-4; D not resolved. Sequences were derived from peripheral blood, sampled from a patient treated with proton-based radiotherapy. The origin of this receptor is a man aged 55 to 70 with pancreatic cancer. The chain's CDR3 is CASTLGVTNEKLFF. The CDR3 DNA reads as TGTGCCAGCACCCTGGGAGTAACTAATGAAAAACTGTTTTTT.